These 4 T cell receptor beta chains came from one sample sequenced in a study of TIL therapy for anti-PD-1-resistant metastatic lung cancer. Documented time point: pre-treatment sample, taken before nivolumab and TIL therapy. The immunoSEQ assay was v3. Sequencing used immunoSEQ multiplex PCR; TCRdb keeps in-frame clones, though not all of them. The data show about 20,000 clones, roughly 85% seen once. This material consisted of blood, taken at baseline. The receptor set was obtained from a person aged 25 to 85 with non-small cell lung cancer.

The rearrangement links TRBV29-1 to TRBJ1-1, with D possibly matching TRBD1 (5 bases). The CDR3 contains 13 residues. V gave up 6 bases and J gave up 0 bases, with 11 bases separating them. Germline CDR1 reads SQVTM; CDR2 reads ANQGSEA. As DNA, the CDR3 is TGCAGCGTGAGGGGCAATATGAACACTGAAGCTTTCTTT. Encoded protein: CSVRGNMNTEAFF.

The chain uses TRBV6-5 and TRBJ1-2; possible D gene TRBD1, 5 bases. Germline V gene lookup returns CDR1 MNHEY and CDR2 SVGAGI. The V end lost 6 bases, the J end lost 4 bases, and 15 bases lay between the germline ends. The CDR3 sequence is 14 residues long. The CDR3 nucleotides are TGTGCCAGCAGGGCCGGACACGGAGCCTATGGCTACACCTTC. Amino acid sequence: CASRAGHGAYGYTF.

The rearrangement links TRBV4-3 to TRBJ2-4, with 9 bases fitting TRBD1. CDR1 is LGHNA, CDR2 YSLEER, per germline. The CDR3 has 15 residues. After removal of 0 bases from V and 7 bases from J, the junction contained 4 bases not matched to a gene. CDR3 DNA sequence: TGCGCCAGCAGCCAAGATCGGGACAGGGCCAACATTCAGTACTTC. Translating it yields CASSQDRDRANIQYF.

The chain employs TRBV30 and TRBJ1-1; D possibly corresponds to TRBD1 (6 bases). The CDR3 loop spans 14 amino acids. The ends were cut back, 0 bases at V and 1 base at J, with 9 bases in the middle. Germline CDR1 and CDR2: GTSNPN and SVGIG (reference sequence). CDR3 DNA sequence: TGTGCCTGGAGTGTAGGGGGGACGAACACTGAAGCTTTCTTT. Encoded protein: CAWSVGGTNTEAFF.